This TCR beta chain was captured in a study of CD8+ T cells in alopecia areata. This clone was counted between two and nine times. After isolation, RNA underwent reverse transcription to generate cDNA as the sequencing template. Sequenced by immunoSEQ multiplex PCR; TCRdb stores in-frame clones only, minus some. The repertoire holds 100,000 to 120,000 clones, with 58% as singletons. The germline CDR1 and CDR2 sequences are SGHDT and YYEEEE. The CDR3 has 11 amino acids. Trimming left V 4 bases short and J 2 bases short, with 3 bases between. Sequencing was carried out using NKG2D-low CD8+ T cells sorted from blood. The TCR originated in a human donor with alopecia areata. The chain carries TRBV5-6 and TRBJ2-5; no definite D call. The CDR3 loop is CASSVQETQYF. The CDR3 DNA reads TGTGCCAGCAGCGTTCAAGAGACCCAGTACTTC. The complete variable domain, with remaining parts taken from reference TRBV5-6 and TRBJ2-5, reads DAGVTQSPTHLIKTRGQQVTLRCSPKSGHDTVSWYQQALGQGPQFIFQYYEEEERQRGNFPDRFSGHQFPNYSSELNVNALLLGDSALYLCASSVQETQYFGPGTRLLVL.